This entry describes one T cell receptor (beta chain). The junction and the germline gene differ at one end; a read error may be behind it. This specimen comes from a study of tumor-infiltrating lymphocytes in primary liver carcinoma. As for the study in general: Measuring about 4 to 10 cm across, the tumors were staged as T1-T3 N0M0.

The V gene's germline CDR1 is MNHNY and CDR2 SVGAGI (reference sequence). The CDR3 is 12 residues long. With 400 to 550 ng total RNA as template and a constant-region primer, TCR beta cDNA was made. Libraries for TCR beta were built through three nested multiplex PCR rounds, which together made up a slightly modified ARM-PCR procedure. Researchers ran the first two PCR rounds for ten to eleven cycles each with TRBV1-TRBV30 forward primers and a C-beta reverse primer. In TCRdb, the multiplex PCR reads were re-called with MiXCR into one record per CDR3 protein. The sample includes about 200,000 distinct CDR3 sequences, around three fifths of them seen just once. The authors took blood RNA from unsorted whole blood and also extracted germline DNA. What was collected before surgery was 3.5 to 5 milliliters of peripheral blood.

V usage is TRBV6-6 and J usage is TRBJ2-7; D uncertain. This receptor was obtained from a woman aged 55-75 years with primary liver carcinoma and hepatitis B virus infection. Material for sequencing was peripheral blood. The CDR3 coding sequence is TGTGCCAGCAGTGAAAGCTCCTACGAACAGTACTTC. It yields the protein CASSESSYEQYF.